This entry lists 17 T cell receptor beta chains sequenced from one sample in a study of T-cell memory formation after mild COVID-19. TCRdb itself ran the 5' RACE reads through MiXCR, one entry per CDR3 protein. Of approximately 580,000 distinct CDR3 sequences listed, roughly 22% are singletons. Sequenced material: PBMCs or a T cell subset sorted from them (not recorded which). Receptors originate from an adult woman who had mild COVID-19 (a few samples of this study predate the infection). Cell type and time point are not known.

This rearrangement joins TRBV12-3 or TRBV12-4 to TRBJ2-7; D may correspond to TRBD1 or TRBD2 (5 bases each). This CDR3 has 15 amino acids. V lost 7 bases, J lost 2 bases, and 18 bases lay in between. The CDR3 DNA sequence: TGTGCCAGCACCGGGACGTATAGCCCGGCCTACGAGCAGTACTTC. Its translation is CASTGTYSPAYEQYF.

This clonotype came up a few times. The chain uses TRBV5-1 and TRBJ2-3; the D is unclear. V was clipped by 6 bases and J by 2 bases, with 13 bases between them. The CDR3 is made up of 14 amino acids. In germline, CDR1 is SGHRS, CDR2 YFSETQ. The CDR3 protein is CASTTGQDTDTQYF. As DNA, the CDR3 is TGCGCCAGCACAACGGGCCAGGACACAGATACGCAGTATTTT.

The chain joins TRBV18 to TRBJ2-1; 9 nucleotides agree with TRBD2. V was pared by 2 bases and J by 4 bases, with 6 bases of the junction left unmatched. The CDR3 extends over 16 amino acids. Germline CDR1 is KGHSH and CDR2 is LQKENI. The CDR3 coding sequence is TGTGCCAGCTCACCAATCCCTCTAGCGGGGTACAATGAGCAGTTCTTC. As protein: CASSPIPLAGYNEQFF.

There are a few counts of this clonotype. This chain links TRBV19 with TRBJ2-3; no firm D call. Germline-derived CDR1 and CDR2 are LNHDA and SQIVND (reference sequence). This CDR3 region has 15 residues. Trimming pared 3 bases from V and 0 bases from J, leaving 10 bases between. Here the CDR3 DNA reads TGTGCCAGTAGTATCGACGCTAGAAGCACAGATACGCAGTATTTT. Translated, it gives CASSIDARSTDTQYF.

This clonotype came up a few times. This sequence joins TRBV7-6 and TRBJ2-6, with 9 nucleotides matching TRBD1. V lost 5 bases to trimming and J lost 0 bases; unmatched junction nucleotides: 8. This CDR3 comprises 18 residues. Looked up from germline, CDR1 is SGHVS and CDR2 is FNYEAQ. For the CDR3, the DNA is TGTGCCAGCAGCAATCCGGGACAGGGTAGCTCTGGGGCCAACGTCCTGACTTTC. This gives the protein CASSNPGQGSSGANVLTF.

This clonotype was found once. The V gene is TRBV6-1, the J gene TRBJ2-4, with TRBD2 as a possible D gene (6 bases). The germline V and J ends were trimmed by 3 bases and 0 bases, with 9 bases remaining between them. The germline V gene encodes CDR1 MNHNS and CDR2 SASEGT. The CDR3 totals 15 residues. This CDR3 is CASSDQGGAKNIQYF. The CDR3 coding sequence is TGTGCCAGCAGTGATCAGGGAGGAGCCAAAAACATTCAGTACTTC.

CDR3: CASSPLVEGLHEQYF. CDR3 sequence (DNA): TGTGCCAGCAGCCCCCTCGTCGAAGGGCTACACGAGCAGTACTTC. J is TRBJ2-7 and V is TRBV5-6; D not certain. Germline V gives CDR1 SGHDT, CDR2 YYEEEE. Trimming stripped 4 bases from V and 5 bases from J, with 19 bases between. The CDR3 consists of 15 residues.

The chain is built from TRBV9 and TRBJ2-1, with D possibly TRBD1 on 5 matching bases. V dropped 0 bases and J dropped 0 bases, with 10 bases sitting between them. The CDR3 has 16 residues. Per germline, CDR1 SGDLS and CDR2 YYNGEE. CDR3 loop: CASSVEGVSSYNEQFF. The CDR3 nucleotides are TGTGCCAGCAGCGTAGAAGGGGTCTCCTCCTACAATGAGCAGTTCTTC.

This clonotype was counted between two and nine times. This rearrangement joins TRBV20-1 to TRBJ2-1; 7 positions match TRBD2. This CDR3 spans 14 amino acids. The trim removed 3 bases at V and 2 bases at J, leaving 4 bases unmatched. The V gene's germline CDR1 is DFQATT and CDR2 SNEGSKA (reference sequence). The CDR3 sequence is CSARAGATYNEQFF. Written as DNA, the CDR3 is TGCAGTGCTAGGGCGGGAGCCACCTACAATGAGCAGTTCTTC.

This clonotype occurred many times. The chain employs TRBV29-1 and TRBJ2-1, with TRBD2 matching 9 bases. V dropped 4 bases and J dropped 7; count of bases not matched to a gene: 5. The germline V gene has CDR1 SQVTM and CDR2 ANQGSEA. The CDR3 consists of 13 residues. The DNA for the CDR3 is TGCAGCGTTGTAGCGGGAGACGGGAATGAGCAGTTCTTC. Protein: CSVVAGDGNEQFF.

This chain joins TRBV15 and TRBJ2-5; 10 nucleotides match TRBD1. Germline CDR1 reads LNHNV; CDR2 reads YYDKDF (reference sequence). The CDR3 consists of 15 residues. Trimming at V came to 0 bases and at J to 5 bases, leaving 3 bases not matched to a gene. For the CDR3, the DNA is TGTGCCACCAGCAGAGATCGGACAGGGGGGGAGACCCAGTACTTC. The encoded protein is CATSRDRTGGETQYF.

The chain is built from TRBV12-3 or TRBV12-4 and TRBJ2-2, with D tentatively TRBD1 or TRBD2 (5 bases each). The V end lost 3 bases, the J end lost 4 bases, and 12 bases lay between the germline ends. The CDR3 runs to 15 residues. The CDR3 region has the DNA TGTGCCAGCAGTTTCCCGGGACGTCCCACCGGGGAGCTGTTTTTT. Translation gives CASSFPGRPTGELFF.

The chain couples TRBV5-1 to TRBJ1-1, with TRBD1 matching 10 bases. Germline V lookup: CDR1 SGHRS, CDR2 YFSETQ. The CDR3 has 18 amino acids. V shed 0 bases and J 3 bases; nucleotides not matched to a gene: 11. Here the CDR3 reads CASSLGLRQGAEDTEAFF. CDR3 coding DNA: TGCGCCAGCAGCTTGGGTCTTAGACAGGGGGCAGAGGACACTGAAGCTTTCTTT.

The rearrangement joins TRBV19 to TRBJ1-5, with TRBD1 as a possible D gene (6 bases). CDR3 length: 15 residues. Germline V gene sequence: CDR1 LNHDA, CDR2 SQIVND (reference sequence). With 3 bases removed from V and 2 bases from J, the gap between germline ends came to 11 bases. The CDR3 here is CASSIFSGGNQPQHF. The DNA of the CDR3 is TGTGCCAGTAGTATTTTTTCAGGGGGCAATCAGCCCCAGCATTTT.

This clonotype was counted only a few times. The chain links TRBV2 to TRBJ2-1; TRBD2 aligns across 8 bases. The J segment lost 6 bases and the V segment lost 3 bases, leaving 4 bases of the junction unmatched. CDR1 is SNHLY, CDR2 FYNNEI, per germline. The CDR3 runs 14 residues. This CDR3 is CASSERGGFNEQFF. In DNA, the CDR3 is TGTGCCAGCAGTGAGCGCGGGGGGTTCAATGAGCAGTTCTTC.

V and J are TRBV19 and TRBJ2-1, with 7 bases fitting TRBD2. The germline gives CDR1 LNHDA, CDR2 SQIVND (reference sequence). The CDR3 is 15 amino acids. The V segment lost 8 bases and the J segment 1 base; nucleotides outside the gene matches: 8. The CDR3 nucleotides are TGTGCCAGTTGGGGGGGGACCCTATCCTACAATGAGCAGTTCTTC. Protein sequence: CASWGGTLSYNEQFF.

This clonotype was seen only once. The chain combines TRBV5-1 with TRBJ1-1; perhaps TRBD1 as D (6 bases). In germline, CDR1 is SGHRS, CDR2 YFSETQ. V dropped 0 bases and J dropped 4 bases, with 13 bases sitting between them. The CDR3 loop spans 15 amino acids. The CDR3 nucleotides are TGCGCCAGCAGCTTGGTATGGGGGCAGACCACTGAAGCTTTCTTT. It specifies CASSLVWGQTTEAFF.